This T cell receptor beta chain was found in a study of T cell responses to AZD1222 COVID-19 vaccine. CDR3 size: 15 residues. TCRdb's table, derived via immunoSEQ multiplex PCR, lists solely in-frame clones and lacks some. The sample shows some 140,000 clones, under 95% of them seen only once. Note on this clone: No antigen is known for it.

The study, taken as a whole, reports: The study identified only a handful of AZD1222 recipients as seropositive at baseline. Most donors were white British, females outnumbered males, and clonal diversity was possibly underestimated. Spike-specific TCR repertoires showed rising breadth and depth after two AZD1222 doses. Unmutated variant regions are reportedly the target of nearly half of TCRs that are spike-specific.

The rearrangement joins TRBV21-1 to TRBJ1-5; no DNA check was done on the table's D call, TRBD1. TRBV21-1 is assigned pseudogene status. The TCR was taken from an adult in good health. Sequencing used peripheral blood, obtained on day 0 of AZD1222 vaccination. DNA for the CDR3: TGTGCCAGCAGCAGGGGGACAGGGTTCGATCAGCCCCAGCATTTT. Amino acid sequence: CASSRGTGFDQPQHF.